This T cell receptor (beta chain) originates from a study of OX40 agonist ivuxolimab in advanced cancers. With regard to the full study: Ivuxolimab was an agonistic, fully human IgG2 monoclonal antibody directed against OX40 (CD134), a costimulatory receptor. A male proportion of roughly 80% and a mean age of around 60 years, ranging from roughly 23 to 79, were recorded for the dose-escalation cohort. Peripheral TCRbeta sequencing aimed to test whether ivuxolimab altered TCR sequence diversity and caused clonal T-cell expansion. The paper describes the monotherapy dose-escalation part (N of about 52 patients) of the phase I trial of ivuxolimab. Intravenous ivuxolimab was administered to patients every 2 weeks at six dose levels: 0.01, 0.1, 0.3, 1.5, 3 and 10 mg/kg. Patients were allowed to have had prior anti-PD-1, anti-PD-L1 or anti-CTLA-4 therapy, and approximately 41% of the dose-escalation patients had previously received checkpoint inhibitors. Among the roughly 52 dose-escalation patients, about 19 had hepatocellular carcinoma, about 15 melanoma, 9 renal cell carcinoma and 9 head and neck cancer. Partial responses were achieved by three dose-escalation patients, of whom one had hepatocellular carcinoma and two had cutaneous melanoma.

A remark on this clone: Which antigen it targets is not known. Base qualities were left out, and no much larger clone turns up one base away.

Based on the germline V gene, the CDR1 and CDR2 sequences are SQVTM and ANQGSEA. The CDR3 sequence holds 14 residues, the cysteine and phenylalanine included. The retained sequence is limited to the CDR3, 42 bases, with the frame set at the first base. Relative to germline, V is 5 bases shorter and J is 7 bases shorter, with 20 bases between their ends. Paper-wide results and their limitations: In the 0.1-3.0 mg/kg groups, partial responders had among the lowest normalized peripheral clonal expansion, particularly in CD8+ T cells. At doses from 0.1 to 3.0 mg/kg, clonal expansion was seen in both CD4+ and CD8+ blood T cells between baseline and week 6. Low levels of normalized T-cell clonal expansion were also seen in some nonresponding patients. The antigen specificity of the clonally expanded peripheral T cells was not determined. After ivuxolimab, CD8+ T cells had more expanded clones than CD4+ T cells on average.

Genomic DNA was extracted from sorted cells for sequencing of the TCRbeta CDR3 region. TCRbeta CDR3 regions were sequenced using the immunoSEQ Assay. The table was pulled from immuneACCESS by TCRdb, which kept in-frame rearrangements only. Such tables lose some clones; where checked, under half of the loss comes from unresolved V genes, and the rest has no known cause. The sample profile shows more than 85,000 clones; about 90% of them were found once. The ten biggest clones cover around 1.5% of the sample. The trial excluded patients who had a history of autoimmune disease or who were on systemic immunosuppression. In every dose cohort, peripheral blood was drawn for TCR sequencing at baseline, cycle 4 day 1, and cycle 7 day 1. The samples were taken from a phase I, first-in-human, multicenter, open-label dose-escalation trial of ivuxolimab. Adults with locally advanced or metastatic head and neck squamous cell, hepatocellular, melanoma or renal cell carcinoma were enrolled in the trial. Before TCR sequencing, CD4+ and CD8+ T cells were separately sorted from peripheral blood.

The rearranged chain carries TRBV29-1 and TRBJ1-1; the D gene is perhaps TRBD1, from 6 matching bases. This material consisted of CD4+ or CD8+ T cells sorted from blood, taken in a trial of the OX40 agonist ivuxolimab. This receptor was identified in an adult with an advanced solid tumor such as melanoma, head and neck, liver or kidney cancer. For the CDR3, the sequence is CSVRFGAGVIEAFF. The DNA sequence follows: TGCAGCGTTAGGTTTGGGGCAGGGGTAATTGAAGCTTTCTTT. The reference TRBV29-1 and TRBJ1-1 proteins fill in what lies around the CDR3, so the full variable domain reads SAVISQKPSRDICQRGTSLTIQCQVDSQVTMMFWYRQQPGQSLTLIATANQGSEATYESGFVIDKFPISRPNLTFSTLTVSNMSPEDSSIYLCSVRFGAGVIEAFFGQGTRLTVV.